Here is one T cell receptor (beta chain) with its context. Its antigen is still unknown. No base qualities exist here, and no much larger clone lies one base off it. The CDR3 goes from the cysteine to the phenylalanine over 14 residues. The read is trimmed to its CDR3 DNA, 42 bases read in frame from base 1. CDR1 and CDR2 were assigned from the germline V gene as KGHDR and SFDVKD. V was cut back by 7 bases and J by 8 bases, leaving a gap of 16 bases between them. The sequencer listed for this sample is Illumina NovaSeq 6000. TCR cDNA was synthesized by 5'RACE template switching, which introduced a universal primer site and unique molecular identifiers. Priming for cDNA synthesis came from both the TCR alpha and TCR beta constant segments. Library amplification used two PCR steps, and the second PCR step added sample barcodes and sequencing adapters. Sequencing of the libraries was done on either Illumina HiSeq 2500 (2x100 bp) or NovaSeq (2x150 bp). In the paper's pipeline: Demultiplexing of reads and collapsing into UMI consensus sequences were performed with MIGEC, and V(D)J alignment was carried out with MiXCR. Using edgeR on replicate PBMC samples, clonotypes were called vaccine-responding if FDR was below 0.01 and the log2 fold change was above 5 up to day 15. Each bulk clonotype was labeled CD4 or CD8 based on which sequenced repertoire, CD4 or CD8, contained the clonotype at higher abundance. TCRdb passed the public sequencing reads through fastp at Q25 and MiXCR, retaining productive beta sequences. Identical CDR3 proteins give one entry, which carries the most common genes and DNA. Here the V and J calls rest on TCRdb's processing, not on the authors' analysis. The sample contains a few hundred thousand distinct CDR3 sequences, 3.2% of them found a single time. The top ten hold approximately 3.5% of the sample.

This sample is part of a study of T cells after yellow fever vaccination (dated by TCRdb to about 2019). Concerning the study at large: The SMART-Seq v4 Ultra Low Input RNA kit was used to prepare libraries from fractions with low cell numbers. Bulk PBMC replicates and cell subsets were isolated from blood drawn at multiple timepoints before and after both primary and secondary immunization. Bulk TCR alpha and beta repertoires were sequenced longitudinally to track T-cell clones before and after primary and booster YFV17D yellow fever vaccination. The cohort comprised two healthy male donors, one aged 18 to 30 and one aged 30 to 40 years.

In light of the paper, this sample's treatment or condition label describes: live attenuated yellow fever vaccine strain. PBMCs were isolated from peripheral blood using a standard Ficoll-Paque protocol. Dynabeads CD4 and CD8 positive selection kits were used to isolate the CD4 and CD8 T-cell fractions. TriZol was used to extract RNA from bulk PBMCs, from CD4 and CD8 fractions, and from dextramer-positive and dextramer-negative fractions. General study outcomes and caveats: Compared with the primary T-cell response, the secondary T-cell response was weaker but faster, peaking on day 5 rather than day 15. Because the study included only a couple of donors, the extent to which the findings can be generalized is limited. A small share of clonotypes was detected in both CD4 and CD8 compartments, with the overlap likely arising from convergent recombination. Most clones expanded after primary vaccination (almost 97% of CD4 and around 89% of CD8) were re-detected after the booster, suggesting that broad memory maintenance occurred. FACS-sorted repertoires could contain abundant contaminating clonotypes from the bulk population, so computational filtering was required.

The chain uses TRBV24-1 and TRBJ1-4, with the identity of the D gene unclear. The source of this sequence is a man in his late teens or twenties who received the YFV17D yellow fever vaccine. The specimen was CD4+ T cells sorted from PBMCs, collected 10 days after the yellow fever booster vaccination. The DNA sequence follows: TGTGCCACCAGAACCTTAGGGTCATCGGAAAAACTGTTTTTT. Its protein product is CATRTLGSSEKLFF.